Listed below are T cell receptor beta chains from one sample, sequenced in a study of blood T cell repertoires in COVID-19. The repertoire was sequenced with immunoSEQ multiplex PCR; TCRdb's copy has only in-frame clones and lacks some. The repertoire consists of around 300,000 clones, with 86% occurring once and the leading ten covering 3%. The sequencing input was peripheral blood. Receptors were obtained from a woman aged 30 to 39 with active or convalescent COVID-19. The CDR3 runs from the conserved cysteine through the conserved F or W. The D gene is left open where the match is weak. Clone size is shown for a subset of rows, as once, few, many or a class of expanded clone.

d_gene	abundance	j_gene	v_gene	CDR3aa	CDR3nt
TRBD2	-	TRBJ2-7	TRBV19	CATQAGPQPYEQYF	TGTGCCACTCAAGCGGGGCCTCAACCCTACGAGCAGTACTTC
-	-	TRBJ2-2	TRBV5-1	CASSLISRVWNTGELFF	TGCGCCAGCAGCTTAATCAGTCGGGTTTGGAACACCGGGGAGCTGTTTTTT
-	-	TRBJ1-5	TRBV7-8	CASSLVQGNQPQHF	TGTGCCAGCAGCTTAGTGCAGGGCAACCAGCCCCAGCATTTT
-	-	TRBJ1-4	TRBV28	CASSLPLNSEKLFF	TGTGCCAGCAGTCTGCCCCTAAACAGTGAAAAACTGTTTTTT
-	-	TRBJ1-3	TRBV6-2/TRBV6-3	CASSQSGNTIYF	TGTGCCAGCAGTCAATCTGGAAACACCATATATTTT
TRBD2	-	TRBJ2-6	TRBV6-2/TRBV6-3	CPRCFSGGAGANVLTF	TGTCCCCGCTGTTTTAGCGGGGGGGCCGGGGCCAACGTCCTGACTTTC
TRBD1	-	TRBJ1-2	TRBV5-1	CASSLLQGNYGYTF	TGCGCCAGCAGCTTGTTACAGGGGAACTATGGCTACACCTTC
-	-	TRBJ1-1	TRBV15	CATSRVSGGRAEAFF	TGTGCCACCAGCAGAGTATCCGGGGGAAGGGCTGAAGCTTTCTTT
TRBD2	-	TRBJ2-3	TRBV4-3	CASSHTSGHRDTQYF	TGCGCCAGCAGCCACACTAGCGGGCATCGGGATACGCAGTATTTT
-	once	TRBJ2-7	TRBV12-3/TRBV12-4	CASSENSYEQYF	TGTGCCAGCAGTGAGAACTCCTACGAGCAGTACTTC
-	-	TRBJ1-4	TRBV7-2	CASTIAEGKNEKLFF	TGTGCCAGCACCATAGCGGAGGGAAAAAATGAAAAACTGTTTTTT
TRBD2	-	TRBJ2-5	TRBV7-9	CASSRSGGSETQYF	TGTGCCAGCAGCCGGAGCGGGGGTTCGGAGACCCAGTACTTC
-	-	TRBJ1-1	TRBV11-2	CASSLGGFEAFF	TGTGCCAGCAGCTTAGGAGGGTTTGAAGCTTTCTTT
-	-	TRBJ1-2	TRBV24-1	CATSDHGGGGYTF	TGTGCCACCAGTGATCATGGAGGCGGTGGCTACACCTTC
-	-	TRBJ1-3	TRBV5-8	CASSLPFVGNTIYF	TGTGCCAGCAGCTTGCCCTTCGTGGGAAACACCATATATTTT
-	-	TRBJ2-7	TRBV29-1	CSVEDSNNEQYF	TGCAGCGTTGAGGACAGTAACAACGAGCAGTACTTC
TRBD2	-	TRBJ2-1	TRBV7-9	CASSLAGRLAEYNEQFF	TGTGCCAGCAGCTTAGCGGGTAGACTAGCGGAATACAATGAGCAGTTCTTC
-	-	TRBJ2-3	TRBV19	CASSPRGNTDTQYF	TGTGCCAGTAGTCCCCGCGGGAACACAGATACGCAGTATTTT
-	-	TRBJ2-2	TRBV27	CASSLKKTNTGELFF	TGTGCCAGCAGTTTAAAGAAAACAAACACCGGGGAGCTGTTTTTT
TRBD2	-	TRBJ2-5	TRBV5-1	CASSLSSGGAVGETQYF	TGCGCCAGCAGCTTGAGTAGCGGGGGGGCCGTAGGAGAGACCCAGTACTTC
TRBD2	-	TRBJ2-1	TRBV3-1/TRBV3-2	CASSPERGVFHEQFF	TGTGCCAGCAGCCCAGAGCGGGGGGTTTTTCATGAGCAGTTCTTC
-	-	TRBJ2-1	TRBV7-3	CASSLGQGFNYEQFF	TGTGCCAGCAGCTTAGGCCAGGGGTTCAACTATGAGCAGTTCTTC